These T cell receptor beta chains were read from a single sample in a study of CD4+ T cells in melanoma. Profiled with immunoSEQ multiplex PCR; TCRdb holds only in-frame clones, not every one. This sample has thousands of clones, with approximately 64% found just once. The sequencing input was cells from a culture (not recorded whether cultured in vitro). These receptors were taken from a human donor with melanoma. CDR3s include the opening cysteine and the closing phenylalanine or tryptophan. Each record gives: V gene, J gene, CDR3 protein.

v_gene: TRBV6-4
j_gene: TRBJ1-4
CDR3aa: CASSDILGREGPGTNEKLFF

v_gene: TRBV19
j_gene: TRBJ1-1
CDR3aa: CASSIDPGTTEAFF

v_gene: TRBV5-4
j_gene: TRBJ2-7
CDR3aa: CASSLAGVKPYEQYF

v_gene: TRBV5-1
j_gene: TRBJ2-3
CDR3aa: CASSLTPPGQGADTQYF

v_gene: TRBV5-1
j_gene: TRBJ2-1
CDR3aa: CASSPQGSGADEQFF

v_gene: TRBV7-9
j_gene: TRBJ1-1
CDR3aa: CASSLGQNRANTEAFF

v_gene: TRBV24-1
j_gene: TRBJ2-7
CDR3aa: CATSGGQGDSYEQYF

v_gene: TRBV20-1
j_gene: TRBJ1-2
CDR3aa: CSGPSNYGYTF

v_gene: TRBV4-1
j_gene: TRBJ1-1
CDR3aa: CASSLSPSTMNTEAFF

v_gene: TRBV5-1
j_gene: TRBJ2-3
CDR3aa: CASSLLGEVVTDTQYF

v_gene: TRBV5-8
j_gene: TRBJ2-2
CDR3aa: CASGGQGSGELFF

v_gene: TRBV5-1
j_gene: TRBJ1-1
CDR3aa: CASSLGGTGGPMNTEAFF